A selection of T cell receptor beta chains follows, all from one sample in a study of shared clonotypes between healthy human individuals. The assay was immunoSEQ multiplex PCR, and TCRdb's table has in-frame clones only and misses some. This sample has 450,000 to 500,000 clones; 70% to 80% occur once, and the top ten carry roughly 12%. Sequencing was performed on PBMCs. These receptors originate from a woman in her thirties or forties in good health. Some clones in this sample may be carry-over from other donors' samples. Each CDR3 is given with its conserved first and last residue. A D gene is named only where the DNA matches it firmly. Where a row states a size, it is once, few, many or the class of an expanded clone; other rows omit it.

TRBJ1-1 | few | NA | TRBV5-3 | TGTGCCAGCAGCCCTCGAGGGGCTTGGACTGAAGCTTTCTTT | CASSPRGAWTEAFF
TRBJ2-1 | NA | TRBD1 | TRBV28 | TGTGCCAGCAGTTCGACAGGGTCCCTGAATGAGCAGTTCTTC | CASSSTGSLNEQFF
TRBJ2-5 | many | TRBD2 | TRBV2 | TGTGCCAGCAGTGGAATCCCCCGGGGGGCCCAGTACTTC | CASSGIPRGAQYF
TRBJ2-2 | few | TRBD2 | TRBV6-1 | TGTGCCAGCAAGGGACTAGCGGGAGACACCGGGGAGCTGTTTTTT | CASKGLAGDTGELFF
TRBJ2-3 | NA | NA | TRBV7-6 | TGTGCCAGCAGCTTGCCTGCGGATACGCAGTATTTT | CASSLPADTQYF
TRBJ1-1 | NA | NA | TRBV29-1 | TGCAGCGTCGTCACCCCGGGGGCTGAAGCTTTCTTT | CSVVTPGAEAFF
TRBJ2-7 | NA | NA | TRBV18 | TGTGCCAGCTCACCACCGGGCAGGGCTGGGGGGTTTCTCTACGAGCAGTACTTC | CASSPPGRAGGFLYEQYF
TRBJ2-3 | NA | NA | TRBV5-1 | TGCGCCAGCAGTGCTACAGGGTCGGCGCTTACAGATACGCAGTATTTT | CASSATGSALTDTQYF
TRBJ2-7 | NA | TRBD2 | TRBV29-1 | TGCAGCGTTGGCGGATTGGGACTAGCGGGTAACTACGAGCAGTACTTC | CSVGGLGLAGNYEQYF
TRBJ2-7 | NA | TRBD2 | TRBV7-2 | TGTGCCAGCAGCCGGACTAGCGGACCCTACGAGCAGTACTTC | CASSRTSGPYEQYF
TRBJ2-7 | NA | NA | TRBV13 | TGTGCCAGCAGCTGGGACCCCACCCGGGGCGACGAGCAGTACTTC | CASSWDPTRGDEQYF
TRBJ2-7 | NA | TRBD2 | TRBV2 | TGTGCCAGCAGTCCCCGGGGACTAGCGGAGACCTACGAGCAGTACTTC | CASSPRGLAETYEQYF
TRBJ2-2 | once | TRBD1 | TRBV5-1 | TGCGCCAGCAGCATACAACAGGGGGCAGGGACCGGGGAGCTGTTTTTT | CASSIQQGAGTGELFF
TRBJ1-3 | NA | NA | TRBV4-3 | TGCGCCAGCAGCCAAGTCGTTTTGGGGCGCTCTGGAAACACCATATATTTT | CASSQVVLGRSGNTIYF
TRBJ2-3 | NA | NA | TRBV7-9 | TGTGCCAGCAGCTTAGCCCCGAGCACAGATACGCAGTATTTT | CASSLAPSTDTQYF
TRBJ2-4 | NA | NA | TRBV5-1 | TGCGCCAGCAGCTTGAGGGGAGTAGCCAAAAACATTCAGTACTTC | CASSLRGVAKNIQYF
TRBJ2-2 | NA | TRBD2 | TRBV5-6 | TGTGCCAGCAGCCCGACTAGGGAGGGTACCGGGGAGCTGTTTTTT | CASSPTREGTGELFF
TRBJ2-1 | NA | NA | TRBV28 | TGTGCCAGCAGGCTACAGGGTTGGTGGGGCGATGAGCAGTTCTTC | CASRLQGWWGDEQFF
TRBJ2-1 | few | TRBD2 | TRBV5-4 | TGTGCCAGCAGCTTTAACGTACCTAGCGGTTATTACAATGAGCAGTTCTTC | CASSFNVPSGYYNEQFF
TRBJ1-2 | NA | TRBD1 | TRBV4-3 | TGCGCCAGCAGCCAGGACTTCAGGGGGGCCTCGACTGGCTACACCTTC | CASSQDFRGASTGYTF
TRBJ1-5 | few | TRBD1 | TRBV30 | TGTGCCTGGGGGACAGGGTGGGGCAATCAGCCCCAGCATTTT | CAWGTGWGNQPQHF
TRBJ2-5 | NA | TRBD1 | TRBV4-1 | TGCGCCAGCAGCCAAGATCAGACAGGGGAAGAGACCCAGTACTTC | CASSQDQTGEETQYF
TRBJ1-5 | NA | NA | TRBV28 | TGTGCCAGCAGTTTTATTGGAACAAGACCTAGCAATCAGCCCCAGCATTTT | CASSFIGTRPSNQPQHF
TRBJ2-7 | NA | TRBD2 | TRBV7-2 | TGTGCCAGCAGCTCCCGGGTAGCGGGCCTCTCGGAGCAGTACTTC | CASSSRVAGLSEQYF
TRBJ2-1 | once | NA | TRBV7-2 | TGTGCCAGCAGCTTAGTTGCTCGTCGGGGGAATGAGCAGTTCTTC | CASSLVARRGNEQFF
TRBJ2-7 | once | TRBD2 | TRBV7-2 | TGTGCCAGCGGCTTGGGCGGGAGGGGGTACGAGCAGTACTTC | CASGLGGRGYEQYF
TRBJ1-3 | once | NA | TRBV28 | TGTGCCAGCAGTTTCAGGGATACTGGAAACACCATATATTTT | CASSFRDTGNTIYF
TRBJ2-3 | few | TRBD2 | TRBV7-3 | TGTGCCAGCAGCCCCGCGGGAGGACCAACAGATACGCAGTATTTT | CASSPAGGPTDTQYF
TRBJ1-1 | once | NA | TRBV6-1 | TGTGCCAGCAGTGACCTGGGGGGATCGGCTTTCTTT | CASSDLGGSAFF
TRBJ2-1 | once | TRBD2 | TRBV4-1 | TGCGCCAGCAGCCAGCTAGCGGGAATTCGCAATGAGCAGTTCTTC | CASSQLAGIRNEQFF
TRBJ2-7 | NA | NA | TRBV11-3 | TGTGCCAGCAGCCCCGGACAATACTACGAGCAGTACTTC | CASSPGQYYEQYF
TRBJ2-5 | NA | TRBD1 | TRBV9 | TGTGCCAGCAGCCTCACCGGGACAGCATACCAAGAGACCCAGTACTTC | CASSLTGTAYQETQYF
TRBJ2-7 | NA | TRBD1 | TRBV25-1 | TGTGCCAGCAGTGTCCCGGGACAGTCCTACGAGCAGTACTTC | CASSVPGQSYEQYF
TRBJ2-2 | NA | NA | TRBV23-1 | TGCGCCAGCTATTACGCTACAGCACCCCACACGAACACCGGGGAGCTGTTTTTT | CASYYATAPHTNTGELFF
TRBJ2-3 | NA | NA | TRBV15 | TGTGCCACCAGCAGAGATTACGCGACCACAGATACGCAGTATTTT | CATSRDYATTDTQYF
TRBJ2-7 | NA | NA | TRBV27 | TGTGCCAGCAGTTTGCGGAGTCCCTCCTACGAGCAGTACTTC | CASSLRSPSYEQYF
TRBJ2-1 | NA | TRBD1 | TRBV5-1 | TGCGCCAGCAGCTTTCCGACAGGGGTAGGGTATACCTACAATGAGCAGTTCTTC | CASSFPTGVGYTYNEQFF
TRBJ1-4 | once | NA | TRBV28 | TGTGCCAGCAGTTTTGAGCAGCCCAATGAAAAACTGTTTTTT | CASSFEQPNEKLFF
TRBJ1-4 | NA | NA | TRBV29-1 | TGCAGCGTGGGGGTGGGGGATGAAAAACTGTTTTTT | CSVGVGDEKLFF
TRBJ1-5 | few | NA | TRBV10-3 | TGTGCCATCAGTGAGTCGCGGAGAGCGAGCAATCAGCCCCAGCATTTT | CAISESRRASNQPQHF
TRBJ1-3 | NA | NA | TRBV5-8 | TGTGCCAGCAGCCTAAAACCACCTGGGGGAAACACCATATATTTT | CASSLKPPGGNTIYF
TRBJ2-7 | NA | TRBD2 | TRBV19 | TGTGCCAGTAGTCCTCCTTTGGGACTAGCGGGTTCCATTTCCTACGAGCAGTACTTC | CASSPPLGLAGSISYEQYF
TRBJ1-5 | NA | TRBD1 | TRBV28 | TGTGCCAGCAGTTTAACCCGACAGGGGGTGAGTCAGCCCCAGCATTTT | CASSLTRQGVSQPQHF
TRBJ2-5 | few | TRBD2 | TRBV10-2 | TGCGCCAGCAGTGAGAACGGGGGAGGGCCGGGAGAGACCCAGTACTTC | CASSENGGGPGETQYF
TRBJ2-2 | NA | TRBD2 | TRBV7-6 | TGTGCCAGCAGCTTAGCGGGAGGGATCGGGGAGCTGTTTTTT | CASSLAGGIGELFF
TRBJ2-7 | few | TRBD1 | TRBV28 | TGTGCCAGCAGAACGACAGGGTATCCCTACGAGCAGTACTTC | CASRTTGYPYEQYF
TRBJ2-7 | NA | NA | TRBV19 | TGTGCCAGTAGTGAAAGCCGAGTTGTGGAGCAGTACTTC | CASSESRVVEQYF